Included here is one T cell receptor (beta chain) sequence, with context. Its antigen is still unknown. V gave up 4 bases and J gave up 8 bases, with 12 bases separating them. The CDR3 loop spans 12 amino acids. CDR1 is SQVTM and CDR2 is ANQGSEA in the germline V gene. The sample is drawn from a study of cytomegalovirus exposure and HLA in healthy donors. Study outcomes and limitations: Per a prior analysis, the majority of TCR beta V segments were productive roughly 90% or roughly 30% of the time.

With 60 Vbeta and 13 Jbeta primers, the PCR was carried out. The method was immunoSEQ multiplex PCR; TCRdb's version includes in-frame clones alone and lacks a portion of them. The table lists 150,000 to 200,000 clones, around three quarters of them singletons. The sequence was obtained from a woman in her twenties or thirties in good health and CMV-seropositive. Input material: PBMCs. The rearrangement uses TRBV29-1 and TRBJ2-4; D unclear. CDR3 loop: CSVVTELHIQYF. In DNA form, the CDR3 reads TGCAGCGTTGTAACAGAACTGCACATTCAGTACTTC.